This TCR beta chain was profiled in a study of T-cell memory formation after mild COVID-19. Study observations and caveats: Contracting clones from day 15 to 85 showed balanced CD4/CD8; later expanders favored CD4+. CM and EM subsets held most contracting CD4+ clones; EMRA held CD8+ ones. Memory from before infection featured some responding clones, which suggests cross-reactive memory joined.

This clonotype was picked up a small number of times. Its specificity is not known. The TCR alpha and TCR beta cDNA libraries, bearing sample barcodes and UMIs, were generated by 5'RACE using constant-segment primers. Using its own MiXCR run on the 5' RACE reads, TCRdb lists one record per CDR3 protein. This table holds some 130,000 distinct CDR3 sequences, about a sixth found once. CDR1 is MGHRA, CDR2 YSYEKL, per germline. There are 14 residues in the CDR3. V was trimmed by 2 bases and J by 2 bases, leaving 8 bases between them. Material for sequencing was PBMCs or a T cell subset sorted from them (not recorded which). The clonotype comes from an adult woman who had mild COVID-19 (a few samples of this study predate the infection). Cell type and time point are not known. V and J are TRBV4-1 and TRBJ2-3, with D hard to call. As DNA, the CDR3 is TGCGCCAGCAGCCAAAGGACCCACACAGATACGCAGTATTTT. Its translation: CASSQRTHTDTQYF.